The 17 T cell receptor beta chains below were found in one sample sequenced in a study of T cells in Graves' hyperthyroidism and ophthalmopathy. Researchers took RNA transcripts and amplified the TCR beta CDR3 regions from them. An initial round of RT-PCR targeting the TCR CDR3 relied on the HTBI primer set. TCRdb re-called the multiplex PCR reads through MiXCR, storing one row per CDR3 protein. Here the sample spans around 450,000 distinct CDR3 sequences, 15% to 19% being singletons. Sequenced input: blood. The receptors here all came from a young woman with Graves' hyperthyroidism.

This clonotype has more than one count but fewer than ten. This may stem from a read error, because a much larger clone lies one nucleotide away. The rearrangement uses TRBV28 and TRBJ1-2; weak D call: TRBD1 (6 bases). The germline V gene has CDR1 MDHEN and CDR2 SYDVKM. Trimming removed 5 bases at V and 4 bases at J, with 14 bases between. This CDR3 has 14 residues. The CDR3 DNA reads TGTGCCAGCAGTCACTCGGCAGGGGCCTATGGCTACACCTTC. Its protein product is CASSHSAGAYGYTF.

The table lists this clonotype with many counts. This rearrangement joins TRBV3-1 to TRBJ1-1; the match to TRBD1 covers 7 bases. The CDR3 covers 12 residues. Germline CDR1 is LGHDT and CDR2 is YNNKEL (reference sequence). Unmatched junction bases numbered 3, after V lost 3 bases and J lost 8 bases. The CDR3 sequence: CASSQLTGEAFF. The CDR3 nucleotides are TGTGCCAGCAGCCAGTTGACAGGGGAAGCTTTCTTT.

This clonotype was detected a few times. The chain uses TRBV24-1 and TRBJ2-1, with D perhaps matching TRBD2 (6 bases). This CDR3 contains 11 residues. Germline loops: CDR1 KGHDR, CDR2 SFDVKD. V was clipped by 9 bases and J by 11 bases, with 13 bases between them. The CDR3 region is CATELGGKQFF. The CDR3 coding sequence is TGTGCCACCGAACTAGGAGGGAAGCAGTTCTTC.

This clonotype was found a few times. J is TRBJ1-5 and V is TRBV28; 7 positions match TRBD1. Germline values: CDR1 MDHEN, CDR2 SYDVKM. This CDR3 has 13 amino acids. Trimming at V came to 8 bases and at J to 6 bases, leaving 7 bases not matched to a gene. The CDR3 is CASADRARQPQHF. The CDR3 DNA reads as TGTGCCAGCGCCGACAGGGCCCGTCAGCCCCAGCATTTT. Supplemented by reference TRBV28 and TRBJ1-5, the full variable domain reads DVKVTQSSRYLVKRTGEKVFLECVQDMDHENMFWYRQDPGLGLRLIYFSYDVKMKEKGDIPEGYSVSREKKERFSLILESASTNQTSMYLCASADRARQPQHFGDGTRLSIL.

In this sample, this clonotype turned up many times. The chain recombines TRBV28 with TRBJ2-7; TRBD1 might be the D (6 bases). The V end lost 4 bases, the J end lost 2 bases, and 12 bases lay between the germline ends. Per the germline V gene, CDR1 is MDHEN and CDR2 is SYDVKM. The CDR3 has 14 residues. The CDR3, as DNA: TGTGCCAGCAGTTCGGCAGGGGATCCCTACGAGCAGTACTTC. It encodes CASSSAGDPYEQYF.

This chain uses TRBV20-1 with TRBJ2-2; either TRBD1 or TRBD2 may supply D (6 bases each). CDR1 is DFQATT and CDR2 is SNEGSKA in the germline V gene (reference sequence). V was trimmed by 4 bases and J by 1 base, leaving 13 bases between them. The CDR3 consists of 15 residues. The CDR3 DNA is TGCAGTGCTATAAGGGGGGCCCAGAACACCGGGGAGCTGTTTTTT. This translates into CSAIRGAQNTGELFF.

Only a few counts were recorded for this clonotype. The chain has TRBV29-1 and TRBJ1-1; the D is unclear. The CDR3 runs to 14 residues. Germline CDR1 reads SQVTM; CDR2 reads ANQGSEA. V lost 4 bases, J lost 0 bases, and 12 bases lay in between. CDR3 coding DNA: TGCAGCGTTGCGGGTGAGATTATGAACACTGAAGCTTTCTTT. It translates to CSVAGEIMNTEAFF.

This clonotype was observed at least ten times. V usage is TRBV7-2 and J usage is TRBJ2-3; TRBD2 agrees at 10 bases. The germline CDR1 and CDR2 sequences are SGHTA and FQGNSA. V shed 3 bases and J 5 bases; nucleotides not matched to a gene: 14. CDR3 length: 18 amino acids. DNA of the CDR3: TGTGCCAGCAGCTTCCTGCGGCTAGCGGGGGTAGTATTAGATACGCAGTATTTT. It is translated as CASSFLRLAGVVLDTQYF.

The chain couples TRBV6-2 or TRBV6-3 to TRBJ2-7, with 10 nucleotides matching TRBD2. The germline CDR1 and CDR2 sequences are MNHEY and SVGEGT. This CDR3 spans 15 amino acids. The V and J ends lost 2 bases and 5 bases, in that order; junction bases with no gene match: 6. CDR3 DNA sequence: TGTGCCAGCAGTTACGACGGGACTAGCGCCAACGAGCAGTACTTC. Amino acids: CASSYDGTSANEQYF.

This chain links TRBV24-1 with TRBJ2-5; the match to TRBD1 covers 8 bases. The CDR3 is 14 amino acids. J was trimmed by 5 bases and V by 5 bases; bases with no gene match: 6. Germline V gene lookup returns CDR1 KGHDR and CDR2 SFDVKD. The CDR3 bases are TGTGCCACCAGTGGGACAGGGACGTTGGAGACCCAGTACTTC. The encoded protein is CATSGTGTLETQYF.

This sequence joins TRBV28 and TRBJ1-4; perhaps TRBD1 as D (5 bases). The V gene lost 10 bases and the J gene lost 11 bases, with 20 bases spanning the gap. The CDR3 is made up of 13 amino acids. Germline values: CDR1 MDHEN, CDR2 SYDVKM. CDR3: CATDPSRGEKLFF. Here the CDR3 DNA reads TGTGCCACCGACCCTTCTCGGGGGGAGAAACTGTTTTTT.

The table lists this clonotype with many counts. This sequence joins TRBV7-2 and TRBJ2-1, with D unresolved. Germline V gene lookup returns CDR1 SGHTA and CDR2 FQGNSA. V shed 2 bases and J shed 5 bases, with 10 bases lying between them. The CDR3 spans 14 residues. The CDR3 region is CASSLSNRNNEQFF. CDR3 nucleotides: TGTGCCAGCAGCTTATCTAATAGAAACAATGAGCAGTTCTTC.

This clonotype has ten or more counts. The chain uses TRBV12-3 or TRBV12-4 and TRBJ2-5; 15 bases agree with TRBD2. The CDR3 runs to 17 residues. Trimming removed 6 bases from V and 3 bases from J; junction bases left unmatched: 8. As DNA, the CDR3 is TGTGCCAGCAGCCCCGGGACTAGCGGGAGGCAGAAAGAGACCCAGTACTTC. This codes for CASSPGTSGRQKETQYF.

The J gene is TRBJ2-6, the V gene TRBV12-5; D ambiguous. Deletions cut 3 bases from V and 0 bases from J, with 18 bases between. Looked up from germline, CDR1 is LGHNT and CDR2 is FRNRAP. The CDR3 sequence is 19 residues long. CDR3 loop: CASGFSVTRDSSGANVLTF. CDR3 coding DNA: TGTGCTAGTGGTTTTTCCGTGACACGCGATAGCTCTGGGGCCAACGTCCTGACTTTC. The full variable domain, completed using reference TRBV12-5 and TRBJ2-6, is DARVTQTPRHKVTEMGQEVTMRCQPILGHNTVFWYRQTMMQGLELLAYFRNRAPLDDSGMPKDRFSAEMPDATLATLKIQPSEPRDSAVYFCASGFSVTRDSSGANVLTFGAGSRLTVL.

Many counts were recorded for this clonotype. The chain joins TRBV7-2 to TRBJ1-5; a possible D gene is TRBD1 (6 bases). Germline values: CDR1 SGHTA, CDR2 FQGNSA. CDR3 length: 17 residues. The ends were cut back, 1 base at V and 5 bases at J, with 18 bases in the middle. CDR3: CASSLGGGAAYHQPQHF. Written as DNA, the CDR3 is TGTGCCAGCAGCTTAGGGGGGGGGGCAGCCTACCATCAGCCCCAGCATTTT. Together with reference TRBV7-2 and TRBJ1-5, the CDR3 gives the full variable domain: GAGVSQSPSNKVTEKGKDVELRCDPISGHTALYWYRQSLGQGLEFLIYFQGNSAPDKSGLPSDRFSAERTGGSVSTLTIQRTQQEDSAVYLCASSLGGGAAYHQPQHFGDGTRLSIL.

This chain uses TRBV29-1 with TRBJ2-7; 11 bases match TRBD1. This CDR3 region has 13 residues. With 6 bases clipped from V and 3 bases from J, the junction kept 4 bases outside the gene matches. Germline V CDR1 and CDR2: SQVTM, ANQGSEA. The CDR3 DNA follows: TGCAGCGTCCGGGGACAGGGGGGCTACGAGCAGTACTTC. Translating gives CSVRGQGGYEQYF.

This clonotype has a count of ten or more. The chain links TRBV12-3 or TRBV12-4 to TRBJ2-2; 11 bases line up with TRBD1. This CDR3 comprises 16 residues. J lost 6 bases, V lost 7 bases, and 10 bases had no gene match. In DNA, the CDR3 is TGTGCCAGCACAAGGACAGGGGGCGGCGGCGCCGGGGAGCTGTTTTTT. The encoded protein is CASTRTGGGGAGELFF.